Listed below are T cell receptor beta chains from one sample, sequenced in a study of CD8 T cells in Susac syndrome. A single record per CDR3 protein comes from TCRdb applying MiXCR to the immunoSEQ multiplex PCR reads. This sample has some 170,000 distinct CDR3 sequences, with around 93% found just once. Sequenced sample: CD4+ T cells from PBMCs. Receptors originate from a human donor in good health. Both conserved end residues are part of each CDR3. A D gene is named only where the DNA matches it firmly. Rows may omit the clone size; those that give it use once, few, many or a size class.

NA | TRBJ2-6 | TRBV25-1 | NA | TGTGCCAGCAGTGAATACGCGGGGATTGCCTCTGGGGCCAACGTCCTGACTTTC | CASSEYAGIASGANVLTF
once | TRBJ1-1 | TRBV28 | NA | TGTGCCAGCAGTTCCCCTGACCCTGAGACCTACACTGAAGCTTTCTTT | CASSSPDPETYTEAFF
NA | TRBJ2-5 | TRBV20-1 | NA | TGCAGTGCTAGAGAAGGGACGGGCTTACAAGAGACCCAGTACTTC | CSAREGTGLQETQYF
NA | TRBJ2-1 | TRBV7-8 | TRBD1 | TGTGCCAGCAGCTTTCTGGGACAGGGTGGAGGGACTATCCTGACGAAGTTCTTC | CASSFLGQGGGTILTKFF
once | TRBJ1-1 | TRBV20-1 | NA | TGCAGTGCTAGATACGCCGGGGTACTTGAAGCTTTCTTT | CSARYAGVLEAFF
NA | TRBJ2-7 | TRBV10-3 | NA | TGTGCCATCAGTGGACACCACGAGCAGTACTTC | CAISGHHEQYF
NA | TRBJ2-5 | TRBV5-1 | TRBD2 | TGCGCCAGCAGCTTGGTAGCGACTAGCGGCGGAGAGACCCAGTACTTC | CASSLVATSGGETQYF
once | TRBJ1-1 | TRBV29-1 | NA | TGCAGCGTACGGAAACCCGTGAACACTGAAGCTTTCTTT | CSVRKPVNTEAFF
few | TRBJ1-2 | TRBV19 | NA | TGTGCCAGTAGCGCGGGGACGAACTATGGCTACACCTTC | CASSAGTNYGYTF
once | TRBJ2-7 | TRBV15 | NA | TGTGCCACCAGCAGCGGTGGGTTTCACGAGCAGTACTTC | CATSSGGFHEQYF
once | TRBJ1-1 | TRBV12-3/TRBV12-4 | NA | TGTGCCAGCAGTTTTAGTTGGAACACTGAAGCTTTCTTT | CASSFSWNTEAFF
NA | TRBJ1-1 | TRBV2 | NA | TGTGCCAGCCGTCCGACAGACACGACTTTGAACACTGAAGCTTTCTTT | CASRPTDTTLNTEAFF